Presented here are 26 T cell receptor beta chains from one specimen sequenced in a study of CD8 T cells in ankylosing spondylitis. TCRdb reanalysed the 5' RACE reads using MiXCR and keeps one entry per CDR3 protein. The sample consists of roughly 35,000 distinct CDR3 sequences, 13% of them appearing once. Material for sequencing was synovial fluid, either unsorted or a sorted T cell fraction (not recorded which). Source of these receptors: a male donor with ankylosing spondylitis.

The chain links TRBV7-3 to TRBJ2-2; D is uncertain. V lost 3 bases to trimming and J lost 4 bases, with 9 bases between them. Germline V CDR1 and CDR2: SGHTA, FQGTGA. The CDR3 is 14 amino acids. DNA of the CDR3: TGTGCCAGCAGCTTCGGCCGTGCCACCGGGGAGCTGTTTTTT. This codes for CASSFGRATGELFF. Supplemented by reference TRBV7-3 and TRBJ2-2, the full variable domain reads GAGVSQTPSNKVTEKGKYVELRCDPISGHTALYWYRQSLGQGPEFLIYFQGTGAADDSGLPNDRFFAVRPEGSVSTLKIQRTERGDSAVYLCASSFGRATGELFFGEGSRLTVL.

This clonotype was observed a handful of times. The J gene is TRBJ2-1, the V gene TRBV7-2; D not resolved. V lost 3 bases to trimming and J lost 4 bases, with 7 bases between them. There are 13 residues in the CDR3. From germline, CDR1 is SGHTA and CDR2 FQGNSA. The CDR3, as DNA: TGTGCCAGCAGCTTGACTCGTTACAATGAGCAGTTCTTC. Its translation: CASSLTRYNEQFF.

The V and J genes are TRBV15 and TRBJ2-7; 7 nucleotides line up with TRBD1. Trimming at V came to 5 bases and at J to 1 base, leaving 8 bases not matched to a gene. CDR3 length equals 15 residues. CDR1 is LNHNV and CDR2 is YYDKDF in the germline V gene (reference sequence). For the CDR3, the DNA is TGTGCCACCAGCCCAGAGACAGGGCCTTCCTACGAGCAGTACTTC. It encodes CATSPETGPSYEQYF.

In DNA, the CDR3 is TGTGCCACCAGTGATTTACGAGACCAAGAGACCCAGTACTTC. Its translation: CATSDLRDQETQYF. V is TRBV24-1 and J is TRBJ2-5; no firm D call. CDR3 length: 14 amino acids. V lost 1 base and J 0 bases, leaving 5 bases between the germline ends. In germline, CDR1 is KGHDR, CDR2 SFDVKD.

There are many counts of this clonotype. CDR3 sequence (DNA): TGTGCCAGCAGCAGGGGTTTAAGTGGCTACACCTTC. Translated: CASSRGLSGYTF. This chain connects TRBV7-8 to TRBJ1-2, with D possibly being TRBD1 (5 bases). Germline-derived CDR1 and CDR2 are SGHVS and FQNEAQ. V lost 5 bases and J 7 bases, leaving 11 bases between the germline ends. The CDR3 length is 12 residues.

This clonotype appeared many times. One junction end disagrees with the germline gene, perhaps due to a read error. This chain links TRBV7-7 with TRBJ2-3; 9 bases agree with TRBD2. The germline gives CDR1 SSHAT, CDR2 FNYEAQ (reference sequence). This CDR3 contains 16 residues. The CDR3 sequence: CASSPEGSGGSDTQYF. For the CDR3, the DNA is TGTGCTAGCAGCCCTGAGGGTAGCGGGGGTTCAGATACGCAGTATTTT.

This clonotype showed up many times. This chain connects TRBV7-6 to TRBJ2-3; TRBD1 is a possible D gene (6 bases). CDR1 is SGHVS and CDR2 is FNYEAQ in the germline V gene. Trimming stripped 5 bases from V and 2 bases from J, with 11 bases between. CDR3 size: 14 residues. CDR3 sequence (DNA): TGTGCCAGCAGCCTGAGGGACAACACAGATACGCAGTATTTT. The encoded protein is CASSLRDNTDTQYF.

This clonotype has a count of ten or more. One end of the junction varies from germline; a read error may be responsible. The gene calls are TRBV6-1 and TRBJ1-1; the D is unclear. The CDR3 length is 12 residues. Germline CDR1 MNHNS, CDR2 SASEGT. CDR3 protein: CASTEFGTEAFF. As DNA, the CDR3 is TGTGCCAGCACTGAATTTGGGACTGAAGCTTTCTTT.

This clonotype was seen many times. This rearrangement joins TRBV4-3 to TRBJ2-3; TRBD2 is a possible D gene (6 bases). This CDR3 has 16 amino acids. In germline, CDR1 is LGHNA, CDR2 YSLEER. V dropped 0 bases and J dropped 4 bases, with 14 bases sitting between them. Here the CDR3 DNA reads TGCGCCAGCAGCCAAGATGACCGGGGGAAAGCAGATACGCAGTATTTT. The encoded protein is CASSQDDRGKADTQYF.

This clonotype was seen a handful of times. The rearrangement uses TRBV19 and TRBJ1-2; D ambiguous. The germline V gene has CDR1 LNHDA and CDR2 SQIVND (reference sequence). The CDR3 has 14 amino acids. Trimming took 6 bases from V and 4 from J, leaving 15 bases between them. The DNA for the CDR3 is TGTGCCAGTAGCTTGACGGAAGGCGTCTATGGCTACACCTTC. Encoded protein: CASSLTEGVYGYTF.

V usage is TRBV6-2 or TRBV6-3 and J usage is TRBJ2-1; 12 positions agree with TRBD2. The junction had 5 bases not matched to a gene; V was cut back by 2 bases and J by 3 bases. CDR3 length equals 17 residues. Germline V gene lookup returns CDR1 MNHEY and CDR2 SVGEGT. The CDR3 reads CASSYTGTSGLYNEQFF. The CDR3 DNA follows: TGTGCCAGCAGTTACACGGGGACTAGCGGGCTCTACAATGAGCAGTTCTTC.

In its sample, this clonotype was seen many times. The V gene is TRBV28, the J gene TRBJ2-6; D remains ambiguous. Germline values: CDR1 MDHEN, CDR2 SYDVKM. The CDR3 loop spans 17 amino acids. The germline V and J ends were trimmed by 5 bases and 2 bases, with 16 bases remaining between them. CDR3 protein: CASSPRIQYPGANVLTF. The CDR3 DNA is TGTGCCAGCAGTCCCAGGATACAGTATCCTGGGGCCAACGTCCTGACTTTC.

The chain is built from TRBV27 and TRBJ2-7; D perhaps matches TRBD2 (7 bases). There are 13 residues in the CDR3. Trimming cost V 2 bases and J 6 bases, with 11 bases left between them. The germline CDR1 and CDR2 sequences are MNHEY and SMNVEV (reference sequence). In nucleotides, the CDR3 is TGTGCCAGCAGTTTAGCGGGGGCCCTCGAGCAGTACTTC. This sequence encodes CASSLAGALEQYF.

The gene calls are TRBV5-1 and TRBJ2-7; a possible D gene is TRBD1 (6 bases). The CDR3 totals 13 residues. V shed 0 bases and J shed 2 bases, with 6 bases lying between them. Germline CDR1 and CDR2: SGHRS and YFSETQ. The DNA of the CDR3 is TGCGCCAGCAGCTTGGACAGGGCCTACGAGCAGTACTTC. Its protein is CASSLDRAYEQYF.

J is TRBJ1-6 and V is TRBV7-2; 8 nucleotides align to TRBD1. Germline CDR1 is SGHTA and CDR2 is FQGNSA. This CDR3 spans 17 amino acids. With 3 bases clipped from V and 11 bases from J, the junction kept 15 bases outside the gene matches. The CDR3 nucleotides read TGTGCCAGCAGCTTCGACAGGGGAACGACCCAATTCACACCCCTCCACTTT. Amino acids: CASSFDRGTTQFTPLHF.

The sample holds a few counts of this clonotype. V gene TRBV12-3 or TRBV12-4 combines with J gene TRBJ1-1; 7 bases agree with TRBD1. The V and J ends lost 3 bases and 0 bases, in that order; junction bases with no gene match: 1. The CDR3 is 14 residues long. CDR3 region: CASSLGTVNTEAFF. In DNA form, the CDR3 reads TGTGCCAGCAGTTTGGGGACAGTGAACACTGAAGCTTTCTTT.

This chain uses TRBV2 with TRBJ2-5, with no clear D. The V end was cut by 7 bases, the J end by 4 bases, with 10 bases between. CDR1 is SNHLY and CDR2 is FYNNEI in the germline V gene. This CDR3 is 12 amino acids long. The CDR3 bases are TGTGCCAGCACCCGGGCGCGAGAGACCCAGTACTTC. Translation: CASTRARETQYF.

This chain links TRBV19 with TRBJ1-2; the D gene is possibly TRBD1 (5 bases). The CDR3 is 13 amino acids. V was trimmed by 3 bases and J by 6 bases, leaving 11 bases between them. Germline V lookup: CDR1 LNHDA, CDR2 SQIVND (reference sequence). This CDR3 reads CASSIWGLNGYTF. As DNA, the CDR3 is TGTGCCAGTAGTATCTGGGGGTTAAATGGCTACACCTTC.

This clonotype was observed many times. J is TRBJ1-5 and V is TRBV12-3 or TRBV12-4; 9 nucleotides agree with TRBD1. CDR3 length equals 15 residues. V gave up 2 bases and J gave up 4 bases; unmatched junction bases: 3. Written as DNA, the CDR3 is TGTGCCAGCAGTTTAATGGGACAGGGTAATCAGCCCCAGCATTTT. It specifies CASSLMGQGNQPQHF.

This clonotype showed up just a few times. This sequence joins TRBV7-9 and TRBJ2-3; 7 bases agree with TRBD1. The V segment lost 5 bases and the J segment 2 bases; nucleotides outside the gene matches: 10. Looked up from germline, CDR1 is SEHNR and CDR2 is FQNEAQ (reference sequence). The CDR3 sequence is 16 residues long. CDR3 DNA sequence: TGTGCCAGCAGCACCTTGACAGGGACCACCACAGATACGCAGTATTTT. Translation gives CASSTLTGTTTDTQYF.

This clonotype was seen ten or more times. The gene calls are TRBV4-1 and TRBJ1-4; D not resolved. V lost 4 bases, J lost 8 bases, and 17 bases lay in between. Germline V gene data show CDR1 as MGHRA and CDR2 as YSYEKL. This CDR3 contains 15 residues. The CDR3 DNA follows: TGCGCCAGCAGCCTTCGACGCGGTGGCGAGGAAAAACTGTTTTTT. Translated: CASSLRRGGEEKLFF.

This clonotype was picked up many times. The chain combines TRBV20-1 with TRBJ2-2, with D tentatively TRBD1 or TRBD2 (5 bases each). The germline CDR1 and CDR2 sequences are DFQATT and SNEGSKA (reference sequence). Trimming left V 3 bases short and J 3 bases short, with 14 bases between. The CDR3 spans 15 residues. The CDR3 sequence is CSARPGTRDTGELFF. The CDR3 nucleotides read TGCAGTGCTAGGCCAGGGACCAGGGACACCGGGGAGCTGTTTTTT.

The rearrangement links TRBV27 to TRBJ2-7; 9 nucleotides line up with TRBD1. With V trimmed by 0 bases and J by 1 base, 4 bases remained unmatched. The CDR3 runs 16 residues. The germline V gene encodes CDR1 MNHEY and CDR2 SMNVEV (reference sequence). The CDR3 protein is CASSLSRGTGSYEQYF. DNA of the CDR3: TGTGCCAGCAGTTTATCGCGTGGGACAGGGTCCTACGAGCAGTACTTC.

This clonotype occurred many times. This chain joins TRBV28 and TRBJ2-7; D is unresolved. CDR1 is MDHEN and CDR2 is SYDVKM in the germline V gene. Trimming took 3 bases from V and 6 from J, leaving 9 bases between them. This CDR3 has 12 residues. The CDR3 loop reads CASSFMGGEQYF. The DNA of the CDR3 is TGTGCCAGCAGTTTCATGGGCGGCGAGCAGTACTTC.

This clonotype was found many times. The chain joins TRBV15 to TRBJ1-1, with a weak D call TRBD1 (5 bases). The CDR3 is 15 residues long. V dropped 1 base and J dropped 5 bases, with 14 bases sitting between them. The V gene's germline CDR1 is LNHNV and CDR2 YYDKDF (reference sequence). This chain's CDR3 is CATSRGGRELTEAFF. CDR3 coding DNA: TGTGCCACCAGCAGAGGGGGCAGGGAGCTGACTGAAGCTTTCTTT. The whole variable domain, remainder taken from reference TRBV15 and TRBJ1-1, is DAMVIQNPRYQVTQFGKPVTLSCSQTLNHNVMYWYQQKSSQAPKLLFHYYDKDFNNEADTPDNFQSRRPNTSFCFLDIRSPGLGDTAMYLCATSRGGRELTEAFFGQGTRLTVV.

Many counts were recorded for this clonotype. The rearrangement links TRBV11-2 to TRBJ2-5; 7 bases agree with TRBD1. The CDR3 loop spans 13 amino acids. CDR1 is SGHAT, CDR2 FQNNGV, per germline. The junction had 3 bases not matched to a gene; V was cut back by 5 bases and J by 3 bases. This CDR3 is CASSSTGEETQYF. CDR3 DNA sequence: TGTGCCAGCAGCAGTACAGGGGAAGAGACCCAGTACTTC.